These 25 T cell receptor beta chains were all obtained from the same sample, sequenced in a study of memory CD4+ T cells and cytomegalovirus serostatus. The table came from immunoSEQ multiplex PCR; TCRdb's copy has only in-frame clones and leaves some out. This sample has around 53,000 clones, with around 80% found just once. Single viable CD3+CD4+CD8-CD45RO+ cells were sorted as the memory CD4+ T cells. Sequenced input: memory CD4+ T cells from blood. Receptors originate from an adult in good health and CMV-seronegative.

The chain couples TRBV11-2 to TRBJ2-2; D ambiguous. From germline, CDR1 is SGHAT and CDR2 FQNNGV. Deletions cut 5 bases from V and 5 bases from J, with 12 bases between. The length of the CDR3 is 14 residues. CDR3 sequence (DNA): TGTGCCAGCAGCCCGAAGGCCCGAACCGGGGAGCTGTTTTTT. Its protein product is CASSPKARTGELFF. Supplemented by reference TRBV11-2 and TRBJ2-2, the full variable domain reads EAGVAQSPRYKIIEKRQSVAFWCNPISGHATLYWYQQILGQGPKLLIQFQNNGVVDDSQLPKDRFSAERLKGVDSTLKIQPAKLEDSAVYLCASSPKARTGELFFGEGSRLTVL.

The CDR3 region has the DNA TGTGCCAGCAGCGGGCGTTATGGCTACACCTTC. Its translation is CASSGRYGYTF. V and J are TRBV6-1 and TRBJ1-2; D gene ambiguous. This CDR3 region has 11 residues. Trimming took 6 bases from V and 5 from J, leaving 7 bases between them. Germline CDR1 reads MNHNS; CDR2 reads SASEGT.

This chain connects TRBV5-6 to TRBJ1-5, with a possible D match to TRBD1 (6 bases). The V gene's germline CDR1 is SGHDT and CDR2 YYEEEE. The CDR3 covers 15 residues. Between the trimmed V and J ends, which lost 0 bases and 3 bases, there was a span of 10 bases. The CDR3 loop is CASSLGTGLNQPQHF. CDR3 nucleotide sequence: TGTGCCAGCAGCTTGGGTACAGGGCTCAATCAGCCCCAGCATTTT.

This sequence joins TRBV14 and TRBJ2-5, with 10 bases aligning to TRBD1. The CDR3 is made up of 16 amino acids. CDR1 SGHDN and CDR2 FVKESK come from the germline V gene. The trim removed 5 bases at V and 1 base at J, leaving 7 bases unmatched. CDR3 sequence: CASSTRTGGLQETQYF. The CDR3 DNA reads as TGTGCCAGCAGCACGCGGACAGGGGGGCTCCAAGAGACCCAGTACTTC.

This chain joins TRBV28 and TRBJ1-5; D is uncertain. This CDR3 region has 12 residues. Germline lookup yields CDR1 MDHEN and CDR2 SYDVKM. V was cut by 7 bases and J by 7 bases, with 11 bases left in between. CDR3 sequence: CASKPLTQPQHF. For the CDR3, the DNA is TGTGCCAGCAAGCCCCTAACCCAGCCCCAGCATTTT.

The chain's CDR3 is CASSVIYNEQFF. CDR3 DNA sequence: TGTGCCAGCTCGGTTATTTACAATGAGCAGTTCTTC. The chain has TRBV18 and TRBJ2-1; D is unresolved. V lost 6 bases and J 4 bases, leaving 7 bases between the germline ends. Germline CDR1 is KGHSH and CDR2 is LQKENI. The CDR3 runs 12 residues.

The V call is TRBV6-6, the J call TRBJ1-2; a possible D gene is TRBD1 (5 bases). This CDR3 is built from 15 residues. Looked up from germline, CDR1 is MNHNY and CDR2 is SVGAGI (reference sequence). Trimming left V 4 bases short and J 8 bases short, with 20 bases between. The CDR3 spells CASSSRPQGGEGYTF. The CDR3 DNA reads TGTGCCAGCAGTTCCCGGCCCCAGGGAGGGGAAGGCTACACCTTC.

This CDR3 is CASSSKGDTEAFF. The CDR3 nucleotides read TGTGCCAGTTCGAGTAAGGGTGACACTGAAGCTTTCTTT. The genes are TRBV19 and TRBJ1-1; D call uncertain. The V gene lost 8 bases and the J gene lost 3 bases, with 13 bases spanning the gap. Germline CDR1 LNHDA, CDR2 SQIVND (reference sequence). The CDR3 is made up of 13 amino acids.

The chain couples TRBV6-1 to TRBJ2-3; maybe TRBD1 (6 bases). V lost 2 bases and J lost 2, with 14 bases in between. The germline gives CDR1 MNHNS, CDR2 SASEGT. The CDR3 has 16 amino acids. DNA of the CDR3: TGTGCCAGCAGTGAACTATCAGGGGTTAACACAGATACGCAGTATTTT. It encodes CASSELSGVNTDTQYF.

The rearrangement uses TRBV5-1 and TRBJ2-3; 7 bases are a match to TRBD2. The CDR3 has 14 residues. Germline CDR1 is SGHRS and CDR2 is YFSETQ. The junction had 5 bases not matched to a gene; V was cut back by 1 base and J by 6 bases. The CDR3 DNA reads TGCGCCAGCAGCTTGTACTCCGGGGGGGATACGCAGTATTTT. Translation gives CASSLYSGGDTQYF.

The chain carries TRBV11-2 and TRBJ1-3, with D hard to call. Germline V lookup: CDR1 SGHAT, CDR2 FQNNGV. V lost 4 bases and J lost 4, with 11 bases in between. This CDR3 comprises 14 residues. The CDR3 nucleotides are TGTGCCAGCAGCTCCTTGGACGGAGGAAACACCATATATTTT. Protein: CASSSLDGGNTIYF.

The chain couples TRBV28 to TRBJ2-7; weak D call: TRBD1 (6 bases). V was pared by 5 bases and J by 0 bases, with 20 bases between. This CDR3 contains 17 residues. In germline, CDR1 is MDHEN, CDR2 SYDVKM. The CDR3 spells CASSHHRDRPFSYEQYF. Here the CDR3 DNA reads TGTGCCAGCAGTCACCATCGCGACAGGCCATTCTCCTACGAGCAGTACTTC.

V usage is TRBV29-1 and J usage is TRBJ2-4; D may be TRBD2 (5 bases). This CDR3 has 12 residues. Looked up from germline, CDR1 is SQVTM and CDR2 is ANQGSEA. Between the trimmed V and J ends, which lost 5 bases and 7 bases, there was a span of 12 bases. Written as DNA, the CDR3 is TGCAGCGTTATAACTAGTTTTAACATTCAGTACTTC. It is translated as CSVITSFNIQYF. Full variable domain (outside the CDR3, taken from reference TRBV29-1 and TRBJ2-4): SAVISQKPSRDICQRGTSLTIQCQVDSQVTMMFWYRQQPGQSLTLIATANQGSEATYESGFVIDKFPISRPNLTFSTLTVSNMSPEDSSIYLCSVITSFNIQYFGAGTRLSVL.

This clone appeared a single time. This sequence joins TRBV4-2 and TRBJ2-3; 7 bases match TRBD2. The junction had 8 bases not matched to a gene; V was cut back by 0 bases and J by 5 bases. Germline CDR1 is LGHNA and CDR2 is YNFKEQ. The CDR3 spans 16 residues. The CDR3 coding sequence is TGTGCCAGCAGCCAAGAGGGTCCGTCTAGCGGAGATACGCAGTATTTT. As protein: CASSQEGPSSGDTQYF.

V gene TRBV2 combines with J gene TRBJ2-3; D may be TRBD2 (5 bases). The V end lost 6 bases, the J end lost 1 base, and 17 bases lay between the germline ends. CDR3 length: 16 amino acids. Germline V gives CDR1 SNHLY, CDR2 FYNNEI. This CDR3 is CASSADLWRGTDTQYF. CDR3 nucleotide sequence: TGTGCCAGCAGCGCGGACTTATGGCGGGGCACAGATACGCAGTATTTT.

The chain links TRBV2 to TRBJ1-2; D remains ambiguous. The germline V gene encodes CDR1 SNHLY and CDR2 FYNNEI. This CDR3 has 14 amino acids. Trimming removed 7 bases at V and 7 bases at J, with 19 bases between. For the CDR3, the DNA is TGTGCCAGCACACCCTCGCAAGTAAGGAGTGGCTACACCTTC. Translation gives CASTPSQVRSGYTF.

The chain couples TRBV15 to TRBJ1-5; no firm D call. Trimming removed 0 bases at V and 1 base at J, with 10 bases between. This CDR3 is built from 16 residues. Germline lookup yields CDR1 LNHNV and CDR2 YYDKDF (reference sequence). CDR3 in DNA: TGTGCCACCAGCAGAGATTTAGGAGTAAGCAATCAGCCCCAGCATTTT. As protein: CATSRDLGVSNQPQHF.

This chain uses TRBV13 with TRBJ1-2; 9 bases map to TRBD1. The junction had 7 bases not matched to a gene; V was cut back by 4 bases and J by 4 bases. CDR1 is PRHDT and CDR2 is FYEKMQ in the germline V gene (reference sequence). The length of the CDR3 is 15 residues. In DNA form, the CDR3 reads TGTGCCAGCAGCTGGGGACAGGGTGGAGTCTATGGCTACACCTTC. This encodes CASSWGQGGVYGYTF.

This sequence joins TRBV5-1 and TRBJ1-2; TRBD1 matches at 9 bases. This CDR3 is built from 14 residues. Germline V gives CDR1 SGHRS, CDR2 YFSETQ. J gave up 6 bases and V 0 bases, and 3 bases lay outside the gene matches. This CDR3 is CASSLDRGRDGYTF. In DNA, the CDR3 is TGCGCCAGCAGCTTGGACAGGGGGCGCGATGGCTACACCTTC.

The chain combines TRBV27 with TRBJ1-1; a possible D gene is TRBD1 (6 bases). The CDR3 runs to 15 residues. Germline assignment: CDR1 MNHEY and CDR2 SMNVEV (reference sequence). Trimming shortened V by 6 bases and J by 4 bases, and 18 bases separated the two germline ends. CDR3 protein: CASSFRGAGGTEAFF. The CDR3 region has the DNA TGTGCCAGCAGCTTCAGGGGCGCCGGGGGCACTGAAGCTTTCTTT.

This clone was detected only once. V and J are TRBV18 and TRBJ1-1, with 12 bases aligning to TRBD1. The V gene's germline CDR1 is KGHSH and CDR2 LQKENI. There are 16 residues in the CDR3. V shed 3 bases and J 6 bases; nucleotides not matched to a gene: 8. CDR3 bases: TGTGCCAGCTCACCGCCGGGACAGGGGGCGCGGGCTGAAGCTTTCTTT. Translating gives CASSPPGQGARAEAFF. Full variable domain (rest looked up from reference TRBV18 and TRBJ1-1): NAGVMQNPRHLVRRRGQEARLRCSPMKGHSHVYWYRQLPEEGLKFMVYLQKENIIDESGMPKERFSAEFPKEGPSILRIQQVVRGDSAAYFCASSPPGQGARAEAFFGQGTRLTVV.

This chain joins TRBV5-1 and TRBJ1-4; 9 positions agree with TRBD1. V trimming: 4 bases; J trimming: 5 bases; junction bases outside the gene matches: 9. The CDR3 length is 16 residues. Germline V lookup: CDR1 SGHRS, CDR2 YFSETQ. CDR3 amino acids: CASSLQGATINEKLFF. CDR3 nucleotide sequence: TGCGCCAGCAGCCTACAGGGGGCGACAATAAATGAAAAACTGTTTTTT.

The chain is built from TRBV6-1 and TRBJ1-4; 9 nucleotides line up with TRBD1. CDR3 length: 14 residues. Per the germline V gene, CDR1 is MNHNS and CDR2 is SASEGT. V shed 8 bases, J shed 5 bases, and the junction held 6 bases outside the gene matches. CDR3 nucleotide sequence: TGTGCCAGCGTGAGGACAGGGGCAAATGAAAAACTGTTTTTT. Its translation: CASVRTGANEKLFF.

V usage is TRBV27 and J usage is TRBJ2-1, with 12 bases identical to TRBD2. Germline V lookup: CDR1 MNHEY, CDR2 SMNVEV (reference sequence). This CDR3 spans 16 amino acids. The trim removed 1 base at V and 6 bases at J, leaving 4 bases unmatched. This CDR3 reads CASSLWPSGRANEQFF. The CDR3 region has the DNA TGTGCCAGCAGTTTATGGCCTAGCGGGAGGGCCAATGAGCAGTTCTTC.

The chain is built from TRBV5-1 and TRBJ2-3; D remains unclear. The CDR3 is 14 amino acids. The germline V gene encodes CDR1 SGHRS and CDR2 YFSETQ. The ends were cut back, 2 bases at V and 7 bases at J, with 14 bases in the middle. The CDR3 here is CASSLGGITNTQYF. The CDR3 nucleotides read TGCGCCAGCAGCTTAGGTGGGATCACTAATACGCAGTATTTT.